This T cell receptor beta chain was identified in a study of blood T cell repertoires in COVID-19. The length of the CDR3 is 15 residues. The germline gives CDR1 MNHEY, CDR2 SVGAGI. V was clipped by 5 bases and J by 6 bases, with 17 bases between them. Participants were aged roughly 18 to 90 years, lived in about two dozen US areas, and enrolled virtually. Cohort assignment relied on participant-reported clinical history. Within 2 weeks before study entry, exposed participants met a COVID-19 case. Per the original data handling: Counts of nucleated cells, estimated from reference gene primer amplification, were obtained. The protocol was immunoSEQ multiplex PCR, while the TCRdb copy is restricted to in-frame clones and leaves out a portion. Clone size and the V and J calls come from that table; the DNA yielded D and trimming. The sample has 250,000 to 300,000 clones, roughly 80% seen once.

The rearrangement uses TRBV6-5 and TRBJ1-5; TRBD1 might be the D (6 bases). The clonotype comes from a man aged 35 to 55 who had been exposed to COVID-19. Sequenced input: PBMCs or T cells enriched from blood (not recorded which). CDR3 in amino acids: CASSPQQGSFQPQHF. The CDR3 coding sequence is TGTGCCAGCAGTCCCCAGCAGGGGAGCTTTCAGCCCCAGCATTTT.